This T cell receptor beta chain originates from a study of PD-L1 blockade in urothelial cancer (dated by TCRdb to the late 2010s). Describing the broader study: Every patient began therapy at some point between 2013 and 2015 and was given atezolizumab 1,200 mg intravenously every 3 weeks. About 85% of the roughly 30 patients were males with bladder-origin urothelial cancer, and about 65% of the 29 reported a prior smoking history. Patients had an ECOG performance status of 0 or 1 and had received between 0 and 3 prior chemotherapy regimens. Blood samples were analyzed at 3 weeks after treatment start (second dose) and at 6 weeks after treatment start. A median of about 140,000 T cells and tens of thousands of unique TCRs was obtained from blood samples, and a median clonality of 0.080 was observed. Somatic, immune and clinical correlates of response to PD-L1 blockade with atezolizumab in urothelial cancer were the focus of an exploratory multi-omic analysis. Pretreatment tumor samples and matched peripheral blood, collected serially before and after atezolizumab treatment, underwent TCR sequencing. Durable clinical benefit meant progression-free survival longer than 6 months, and TCR features were also tested against progression-free and overall survival. Whole exome sequencing and RNA sequencing of pretreatment tumors were performed alongside TCR sequencing in the same patients. About 10 patients reached durable clinical benefit, while 20 patients did not. Pretreatment blood TCR-seq was available for 30 or so patients, at least one posttreatment blood collection was obtained for 24 patients, and tumor TCR-seq was available for 24 patients.

Looking up the germline V gene yields CDR1 MDHEN and CDR2 SYDVKM. Compared with germline, V lacks 4 bases and J lacks 0 bases; bases without a gene match: 3. CDR3 length: 15 amino acids, cysteine to phenylalanine. The CDR3 DNA has 45 bases and is translated from base 1. This specimen's time point label, interpreted: peripheral blood 6 weeks after treatment start. The cohort comprised roughly 30 patients with locally advanced or metastatic urothelial carcinoma treated at Memorial Sloan Kettering on a trial protocol. Peripheral blood mononuclear cells were collected pretreatment and during treatment, at between 1 and 8 total time points per patient. The Qiagen DNeasy Blood extraction kit was used to purify genomic DNA from total PBMCs and from tumor samples. PBMCs were collected pretreatment and during treatment, and were isolated and stored as previously described. Synthetic TCR analog templates were spiked into each PCR so that absolute template abundance could be estimated from read counts. TCRbeta CDR3 regions were amplified from genomic DNA with bias-controlled V and J gene primers using the immunoSEQ assay. Rearranged TCRbeta segments were sequenced at approximately 20X coverage. Processing in the source paper ran as follows. Clustering was used to correct sequencing errors, and CDR3s were annotated against IMGT so that V, D and J genes could be assigned. Only productive TCRbeta rearrangements were used in downstream analyses, excluding out-of-frame or stop-codon sequences. To compute clonality, Shannon entropy was normalized by the log of the number of unique productive sequences and then subtracted from one. Fisher's exact test with Benjamini-Hochberg correction, using a cutoff of adjusted p below 0.01, was how clones that differed between time points or between blood and tumor were identified. As stored in TCRdb, this immuneACCESS dataset retains in-frame rearrangements with V and J assigned. A fraction of the clones does not appear; measured against another copy, unresolved V genes explain less than half of the discrepancy, and the remainder lacks a known reason. V, J and clone size were drawn from that table, and D and trimming were deduced from the DNA. Across this sample there are some 40,000 clones, with under 95% seen only once. The ten biggest clones cover under 8.5% of the sample.

The investigation overall reported the following: Because of the small sample size (n ≈ 29) and the many exploratory analyses performed, the results are intended to be regarded as hypothesis-generating. A pretreatment peripheral blood TCR clonality below the median was linked to improved progression-free and overall survival. At 3 weeks after the start of treatment, tumor-associated TCR clones in peripheral blood had expanded more in patients with durable benefit (n ≈ 24, p = 0.022).

About this clone itself: The antigen it binds to is not known. One base away there is no much larger clone; base qualities are not given.

This chain joins TRBV28 to TRBJ1-2, and TRBD1 aligns with 9 junction nucleotides. The clonotype was recovered from a man in his 70s with urothelial cancer. The sequences come from PBMCs, collected around atezolizumab (anti-PD-L1) treatment. The DNA sequence reads TGTGCCAGCAGTTCTCACAGGGGGCCTAACTATGGCTACACCTTC. Its protein product is CASSSHRGPNYGYTF.